What follows is one T cell receptor beta chain and its context. Its antigen target is currently unknown. Per-nucleotide qualities are absent, and no much larger clonotype sits a single base away. Preparation of the library involved the immunoSEQ multiplex PCR assay. TCRdb stores this immuneACCESS table with in-frame sequences only. Part of the clones is absent; in the studies checked, under half of the shortfall reflects unresolved V genes, and no reason is known for the rest. This sample gives fewer than 200,000 clones in total; around nine tenths of them show up just once. Under 5% of the sample is held by the ten biggest clonotypes. This specimen comes from a study of control samples from healthy donors and cancer patients (TCRdb year 2020). Including cysteine and phenylalanine, the CDR3 has 16 amino acids. CDR3 DNA is the only sequence kept; it has 48 bases, read in frame from the first base. The germline V gene encodes CDR1 MNHEY and CDR2 SVGEGT. The junction carries 21 bases between V and J, which are trimmed by 5 bases and 4 bases respectively.

Sequences were obtained from blood. The sequence links TRBV6-2 or TRBV6-3 to TRBJ2-7; TRBD2 might be the D gene, on 5 matching bases. The receptor was isolated from a woman aged 25 to 39 in good health. The DNA is TGTGCCAGCAGTACGATGGACTTCCCGTTAGTTTACGAGCAGTACTTC. This is translated as CASSTMDFPLVYEQYF.